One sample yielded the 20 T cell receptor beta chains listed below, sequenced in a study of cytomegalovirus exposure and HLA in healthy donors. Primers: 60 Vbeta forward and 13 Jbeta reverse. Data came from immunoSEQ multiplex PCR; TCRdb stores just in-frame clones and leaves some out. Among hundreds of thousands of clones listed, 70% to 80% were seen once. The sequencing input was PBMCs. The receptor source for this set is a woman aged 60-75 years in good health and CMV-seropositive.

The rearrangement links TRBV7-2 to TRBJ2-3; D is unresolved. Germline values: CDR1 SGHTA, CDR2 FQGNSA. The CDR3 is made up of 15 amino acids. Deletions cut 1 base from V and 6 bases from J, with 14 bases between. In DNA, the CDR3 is TGTGCCAGCAGCTTAGGGCCCCCTCTGTCTGATACGCAGTATTTT. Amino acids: CASSLGPPLSDTQYF.

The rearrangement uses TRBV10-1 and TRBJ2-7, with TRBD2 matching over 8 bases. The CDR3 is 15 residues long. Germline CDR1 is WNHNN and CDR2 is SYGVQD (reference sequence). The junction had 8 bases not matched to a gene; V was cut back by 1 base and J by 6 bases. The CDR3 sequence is CASSEFTGLVSEQYF. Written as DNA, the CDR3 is TGCGCCAGCAGTGAGTTTACGGGACTAGTATCCGAGCAGTACTTC.

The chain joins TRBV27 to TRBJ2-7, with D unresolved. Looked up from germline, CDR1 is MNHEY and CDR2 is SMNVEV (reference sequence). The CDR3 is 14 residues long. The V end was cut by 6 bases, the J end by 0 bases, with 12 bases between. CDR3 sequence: CASRSVVHSYEQYF. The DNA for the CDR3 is TGTGCCAGCAGAAGCGTGGTCCACTCCTACGAGCAGTACTTC.

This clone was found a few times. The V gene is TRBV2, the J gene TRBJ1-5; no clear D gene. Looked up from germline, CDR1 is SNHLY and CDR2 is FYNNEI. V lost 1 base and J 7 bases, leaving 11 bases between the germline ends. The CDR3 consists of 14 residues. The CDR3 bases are TGTGCCAGCAGTGAAGACCAGGTAGGACAGCCCCAGCATTTT. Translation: CASSEDQVGQPQHF.

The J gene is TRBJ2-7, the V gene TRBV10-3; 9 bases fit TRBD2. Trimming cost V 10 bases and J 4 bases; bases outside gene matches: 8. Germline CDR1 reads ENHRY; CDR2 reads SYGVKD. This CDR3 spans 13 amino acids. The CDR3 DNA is TGTGCCACCCAAGCGGGGGGATCGTACGAGCAGTACTTC. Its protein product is CATQAGGSYEQYF.

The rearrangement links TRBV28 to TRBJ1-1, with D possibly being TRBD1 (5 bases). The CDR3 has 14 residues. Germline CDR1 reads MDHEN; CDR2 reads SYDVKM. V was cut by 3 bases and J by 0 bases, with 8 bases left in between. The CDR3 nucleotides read TGTGCCAGCAGTTTCGGGGGGATGAACACTGAAGCTTTCTTT. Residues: CASSFGGMNTEAFF.

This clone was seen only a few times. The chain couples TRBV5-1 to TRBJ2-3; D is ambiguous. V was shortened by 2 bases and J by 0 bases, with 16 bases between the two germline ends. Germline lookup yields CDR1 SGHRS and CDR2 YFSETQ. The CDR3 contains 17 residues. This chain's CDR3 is CASSFNVPRTSTDTQYF. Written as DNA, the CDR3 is TGCGCCAGCAGCTTCAACGTCCCCCGCACTAGCACAGATACGCAGTATTTT.

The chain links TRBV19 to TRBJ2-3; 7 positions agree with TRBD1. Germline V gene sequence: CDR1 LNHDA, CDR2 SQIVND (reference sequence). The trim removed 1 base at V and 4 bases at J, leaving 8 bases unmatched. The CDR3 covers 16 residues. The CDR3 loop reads CASSIGVKGGADTQYF. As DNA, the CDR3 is TGTGCCAGTAGTATAGGGGTTAAAGGGGGCGCAGATACGCAGTATTTT.

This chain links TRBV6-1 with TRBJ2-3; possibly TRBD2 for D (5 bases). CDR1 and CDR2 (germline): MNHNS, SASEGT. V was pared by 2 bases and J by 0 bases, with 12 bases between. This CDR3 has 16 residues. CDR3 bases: TGTGCCAGCAGTGAATTGGGCGGGTCTAGCACAGATACGCAGTATTTT. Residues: CASSELGGSSTDTQYF.

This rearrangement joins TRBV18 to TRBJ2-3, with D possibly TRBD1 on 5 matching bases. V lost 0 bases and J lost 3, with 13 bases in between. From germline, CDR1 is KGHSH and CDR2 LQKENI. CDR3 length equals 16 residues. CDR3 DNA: TGTGCCAGCTCACCACCCCCCAAGGGGTTGACAGATACGCAGTATTTT. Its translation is CASSPPPKGLTDTQYF. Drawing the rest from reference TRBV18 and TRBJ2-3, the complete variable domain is NAGVMQNPRHLVRRRGQEARLRCSPMKGHSHVYWYRQLPEEGLKFMVYLQKENIIDESGMPKERFSAEFPKEGPSILRIQQVVRGDSAAYFCASSPPPKGLTDTQYFGPGTRLTVL.

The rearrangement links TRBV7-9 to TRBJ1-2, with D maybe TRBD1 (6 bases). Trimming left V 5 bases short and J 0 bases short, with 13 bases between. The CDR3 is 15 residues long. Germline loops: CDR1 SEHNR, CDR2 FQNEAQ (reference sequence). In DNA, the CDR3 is TGTGCCAGCAGCGGAGGCGACAGGACTAACTATGGCTACACCTTC. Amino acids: CASSGGDRTNYGYTF.

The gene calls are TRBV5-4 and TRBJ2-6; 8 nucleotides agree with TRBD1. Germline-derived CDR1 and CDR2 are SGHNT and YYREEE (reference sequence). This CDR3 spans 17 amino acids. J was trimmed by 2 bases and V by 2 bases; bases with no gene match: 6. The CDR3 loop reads CASSLNRGATGANVLTF. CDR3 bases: TGTGCCAGCAGCTTAAACAGGGGGGCAACTGGGGCCAACGTCCTGACTTTC.

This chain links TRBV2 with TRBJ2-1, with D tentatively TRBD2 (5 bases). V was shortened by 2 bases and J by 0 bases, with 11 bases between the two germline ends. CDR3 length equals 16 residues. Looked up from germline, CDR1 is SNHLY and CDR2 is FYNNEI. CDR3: CASSERGFSSYNEQFF. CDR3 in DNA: TGTGCCAGCAGTGAAAGAGGGTTTAGCTCCTACAATGAGCAGTTCTTC. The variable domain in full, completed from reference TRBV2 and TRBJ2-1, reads EPEVTQTPSHQVTQMGQEVILRCVPISNHLYFYWYRQILGQKVEFLVSFYNNEISEKSEIFDDQFSVERPDGSNFTLKIRSTKLEDSAMYFCASSERGFSSYNEQFFGPGTRLTVL.

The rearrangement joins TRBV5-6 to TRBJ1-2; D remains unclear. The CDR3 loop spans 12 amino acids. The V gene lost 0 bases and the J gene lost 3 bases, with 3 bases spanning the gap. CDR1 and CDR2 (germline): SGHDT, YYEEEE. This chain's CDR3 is CASSLEHYGYTF. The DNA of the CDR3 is TGTGCCAGCAGCTTGGAGCACTATGGCTACACCTTC.

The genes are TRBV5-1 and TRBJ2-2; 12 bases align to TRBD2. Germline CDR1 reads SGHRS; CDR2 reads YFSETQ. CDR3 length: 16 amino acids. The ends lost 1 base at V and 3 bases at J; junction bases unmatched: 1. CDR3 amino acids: CASSLTSGGYTGELFF. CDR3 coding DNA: TGCGCCAGCAGCTTGACTAGCGGGGGGTACACCGGGGAGCTGTTTTTT.

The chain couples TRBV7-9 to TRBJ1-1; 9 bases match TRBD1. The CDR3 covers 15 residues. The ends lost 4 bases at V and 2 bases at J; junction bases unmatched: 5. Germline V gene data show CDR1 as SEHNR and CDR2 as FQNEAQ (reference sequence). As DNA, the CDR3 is TGTGCCAGCAGCTCGACGGGACAGGGAAACACTGAAGCTTTCTTT. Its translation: CASSSTGQGNTEAFF.

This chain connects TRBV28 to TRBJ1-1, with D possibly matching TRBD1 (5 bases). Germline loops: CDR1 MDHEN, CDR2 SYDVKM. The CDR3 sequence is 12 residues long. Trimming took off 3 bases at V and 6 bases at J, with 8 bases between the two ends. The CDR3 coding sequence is TGTGCCAGCAGTTTGGGACTTTCTGAAGCTTTCTTT. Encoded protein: CASSLGLSEAFF.

CDR3 protein: CASRSSGGAPSTDTQYF. The CDR3 DNA follows: TGTGCCAGCAGGTCTAGCGGGGGGGCCCCTAGCACAGATACGCAGTATTTT. The chain links TRBV2 to TRBJ2-3, with 12 bases lining up with TRBD2. CDR1 is SNHLY and CDR2 is FYNNEI in the germline V gene. V lost 6 bases to trimming and J lost 0 bases; unmatched junction nucleotides: 7. This CDR3 comprises 17 residues. Full variable domain (outside the CDR3, taken from reference TRBV2 and TRBJ2-3): EPEVTQTPSHQVTQMGQEVILRCVPISNHLYFYWYRQILGQKVEFLVSFYNNEISEKSEIFDDQFSVERPDGSNFTLKIRSTKLEDSAMYFCASRSSGGAPSTDTQYFGPGTRLTVL.

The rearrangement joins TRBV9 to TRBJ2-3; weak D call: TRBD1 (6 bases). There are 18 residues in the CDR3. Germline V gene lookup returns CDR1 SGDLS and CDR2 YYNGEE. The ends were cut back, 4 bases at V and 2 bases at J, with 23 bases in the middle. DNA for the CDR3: TGTGCCAGCAGCCTAAGGTTCGGAACAGGGCCTGACACAGATACGCAGTATTTT. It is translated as CASSLRFGTGPDTDTQYF.

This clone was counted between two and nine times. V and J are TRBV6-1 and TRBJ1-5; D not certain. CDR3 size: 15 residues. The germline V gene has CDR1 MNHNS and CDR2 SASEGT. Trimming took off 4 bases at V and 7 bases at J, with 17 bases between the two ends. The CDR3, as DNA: TGTGCCAGCAGTGGCAATAAGGGAGTGGGGCAGCCCCAGCATTTT. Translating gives CASSGNKGVGQPQHF.